These 21 T cell receptor beta chains were all obtained from the same sample, sequenced in a study of shared clonotypes between healthy human individuals. Using immunoSEQ multiplex PCR, the repertoire was profiled, and TCRdb retains in-frame clones only, with some absent. The sample consists of around 940,000 clones, roughly 72% of them appearing once. The sequenced material came from memory CD4+ T cells sorted from blood. The subset was: CD45RA-negative fraction. These receptor sequences come from a man aged 18 to 29 in good health.

J is TRBJ2-7 and V is TRBV5-1, with a possible D match to TRBD1 (6 bases). V lost 3 bases and J lost 3, with 10 bases in between. The CDR3 is made up of 13 amino acids. Germline loops: CDR1 SGHRS, CDR2 YFSETQ. CDR3 coding DNA: TGCGCCAGCAGCTCCCAGGGGAACTACGAGCAGTACTTC. Its translation: CASSSQGNYEQYF.

The chain is built from TRBV5-4 and TRBJ1-2; TRBD1 agrees at 9 bases. The CDR3 sequence is 15 residues long. The germline gives CDR1 SGHNT, CDR2 YYREEE (reference sequence). With V trimmed by 7 bases and J by 5 bases, 12 bases remained unmatched. The CDR3 bases are TGTGCCAGCTCCTCTGGGGGGACAGGGAGATATGGCTACACCTTC. Protein product: CASSSGGTGRYGYTF.

The chain carries TRBV9 and TRBJ1-6; 8 bases map to TRBD1. CDR3 length: 14 residues. Germline V gene sequence: CDR1 SGDLS, CDR2 YYNGEE. The ends lost 3 bases at V and 7 bases at J; junction bases unmatched: 3. CDR3 loop: CASSAWDRNSPLHF. CDR3 nucleotide sequence: TGTGCCAGCAGCGCATGGGACAGGAATTCACCCCTCCACTTT.

On this clone itself: Relative to the germline gene, one junction end is altered; a read error may explain this. The V gene is TRBV7-7, the J gene TRBJ1-6, with TRBD1 as a possible D gene (5 bases). The CDR3 totals 13 residues. Germline loops: CDR1 SSHAT, CDR2 FNYEAQ (reference sequence). The CDR3 DNA reads TGTGCTAGCAGCTTGACAGTGTCCTCACCCCTCCACTTT. Translating gives CASSLTVSSPLHF.

This clone was seen a few times. The V and J genes are TRBV2 and TRBJ1-5; D is ambiguous. V was cut by 1 base and J by 8 bases, with 9 bases left in between. The CDR3 loop spans 13 amino acids. CDR1 is SNHLY, CDR2 FYNNEI, per germline. CDR3 loop: CASSEGEWEPQHF. CDR3 in DNA: TGTGCCAGCAGTGAAGGTGAATGGGAGCCCCAGCATTTT.

The rearrangement links TRBV18 to TRBJ1-6; a possible D gene is TRBD1 (6 bases). CDR3 length: 15 amino acids. CDR1 is KGHSH and CDR2 is LQKENI in the germline V gene. V lost 2 bases to trimming and J lost 9 bases, with 14 bases between them. The CDR3 sequence is CASSPELLGGSPLHF. The CDR3 DNA follows: TGTGCCAGCTCACCAGAGTTACTAGGGGGTTCACCCCTCCACTTT.

On this clone itself: This specimen includes other DNA sequences encoding the same CDR3. J is TRBJ1-2 and V is TRBV5-1, with 9 bases fitting TRBD1. CDR1 and CDR2 (germline): SGHRS, YFSETQ. The CDR3 has 14 amino acids. V shed 4 bases and J 1 base; nucleotides not matched to a gene: 2. The CDR3, as DNA: TGCGCCAGCAGCCCGGGACAGGGTAACTATGGCTACACCTTC. Amino acid sequence: CASSPGQGNYGYTF.

This clone was seen more than once but under ten times. The chain carries TRBV2 and TRBJ2-3; the D is unclear. This CDR3 has 13 residues. Germline-derived CDR1 and CDR2 are SNHLY and FYNNEI. V lost 3 bases and J 4 bases, leaving 8 bases between the germline ends. The CDR3 reads CASSEESADTQYF. The CDR3 DNA reads as TGTGCCAGCAGTGAGGAGTCCGCAGATACGCAGTATTTT.

The chain's CDR3 is CAISFERGGLGTQYF. Written as DNA, the CDR3 is TGTGCCATCAGCTTCGAGCGGGGGGGCCTAGGTACGCAGTATTTT. This chain connects TRBV10-3 to TRBJ2-3; 10 bases line up with TRBD2. The CDR3 contains 15 residues. V was clipped by 6 bases and J by 8 bases; unmatched bases: 11. CDR1 and CDR2 from the germline V gene are ENHRY and SYGVKD.

This clone is a singleton in its sample. The chain is built from TRBV10-3 and TRBJ1-1; the match to TRBD1 covers 10 bases. Per germline, CDR1 ENHRY and CDR2 SYGVKD. The CDR3 runs to 15 residues. Trimming removed 3 bases from V and 4 bases from J; junction bases left unmatched: 5. CDR3 sequence (DNA): TGTGCCATCAGTGATCGACAGGGGGCTGGCACTGAAGCTTTCTTT. Amino acid sequence: CAISDRQGAGTEAFF.

This clone was observed many times. The chain joins TRBV6-5 to TRBJ1-5; a weak D match, TRBD1 (5 bases). Germline V CDR1 and CDR2: MNHEY, SVGAGI. Trimming cost V 2 bases and J 5 bases, with 7 bases left between them. The CDR3 length is 13 residues. This CDR3 reads CASSYGDHQPQHF. DNA of the CDR3: TGTGCCAGCAGTTACGGGGACCATCAGCCCCAGCATTTT.

This sequence joins TRBV12-2 and TRBJ2-5; TRBD1 is the table's D call and was not checked against the DNA. TRBV12-2 is marked as a pseudogene. There are 16 residues in the CDR3. CDR3 in amino acids: CASRLAPDRAQETQYF. CDR3 nucleotides: TGTGCAAGTCGCTTAGCACCAGACAGGGCCCAAGAGACCCAGTACTTC.

A single count supports this clone. The chain is built from TRBV5-4 and TRBJ1-2; D perhaps matches TRBD1 (5 bases). Germline V gene sequence: CDR1 SGHNT, CDR2 YYREEE (reference sequence). V gave up 4 bases and J gave up 2 bases, with 9 bases separating them. CDR3 length: 13 residues. CDR3 sequence: CASSQTENYGYTF. CDR3 DNA sequence: TGTGCCAGCAGCCAGACAGAAAACTATGGCTACACCTTC.

The CDR3 sequence is CATSLAGLGQETQYF. CDR3 sequence (DNA): TGTGCCACCAGCCTAGCTGGGTTGGGGCAAGAGACCCAGTACTTC. The rearrangement links TRBV15 to TRBJ2-5; TRBD2 is a possible D gene (5 bases). V dropped 5 bases and J dropped 2 bases, with 15 bases sitting between them. CDR1 and CDR2 from the germline V gene are LNHNV and YYDKDF (reference sequence). This CDR3 contains 15 residues. The whole variable domain, filled in from reference TRBV15 and TRBJ2-5, reads DAMVIQNPRYQVTQFGKPVTLSCSQTLNHNVMYWYQQKSSQAPKLLFHYYDKDFNNEADTPDNFQSRRPNTSFCFLDIRSPGLGDTAMYLCATSLAGLGQETQYFGPGTRLLVL.

This chain joins TRBV7-8 and TRBJ1-6, with D perhaps matching TRBD1 (5 bases). Germline loops: CDR1 SGHVS, CDR2 FQNEAQ. Trimming removed 5 bases from V and 9 bases from J, with 26 bases in between. CDR3 size: 18 residues. The CDR3, as DNA: TGTGCCAGCAGCCCCCGGGGGGGTTGGGGCGGGGTAGGTTCACCCCTCCACTTT. Protein product: CASSPRGGWGGVGSPLHF.

V usage is TRBV6-6 and J usage is TRBJ2-5; tentative D call: TRBD2 (6 bases). The ends were cut back, 6 bases at V and 3 bases at J, with 11 bases in the middle. The germline gives CDR1 MNHNY, CDR2 SVGAGI (reference sequence). The CDR3 contains 13 residues. Written as DNA, the CDR3 is TGTGCCAGCAGACGTAGCGGAGAAGAGACCCAGTACTTC. Translated: CASRRSGEETQYF.

The CDR3 nucleotides are TGTGCCAGCAGTCTACAGGGGACCGGCTACACCTTC. It specifies CASSLQGTGYTF. The J gene is TRBJ1-2, the V gene TRBV6-5; TRBD1 matches 7 bases. V lost 5 bases and J lost 8; bases outside the gene matches: 5. Germline V gene lookup returns CDR1 MNHEY and CDR2 SVGAGI. The CDR3 sequence is 12 residues long.

This clone is a singleton in its sample. V and J are TRBV7-2 and TRBJ2-3; weak D call: TRBD2 (5 bases). Trimming left V 1 base short and J 6 bases short, with 14 bases between. CDR3 length equals 15 residues. Germline V gene data show CDR1 as SGHTA and CDR2 as FQGNSA. Written as DNA, the CDR3 is TGTGCCAGCAGCTTAGAAGGTCTAGCATATGATACGCAGTATTTT. Amino acids: CASSLEGLAYDTQYF.

The chain uses TRBV2 and TRBJ1-2; 7 bases match TRBD1. The CDR3 contains 14 residues. Germline CDR1 is SNHLY and CDR2 is FYNNEI. After removal of 6 bases from V and 0 bases from J, the junction contained 4 bases not matched to a gene. The CDR3 loop reads CASRGDSTNYGYTF. In DNA form, the CDR3 reads TGTGCCAGCAGAGGGGACAGTACTAACTATGGCTACACCTTC.

This clone was detected only a few times. The J gene is TRBJ2-7, the V gene TRBV7-2; D remains unclear. V was trimmed by 1 base and J by 7 bases, leaving 8 bases between them. Germline CDR1 SGHTA, CDR2 FQGNSA. This CDR3 has 12 amino acids. The CDR3 sequence: CASSLGPLEQYF. As DNA, the CDR3 is TGTGCCAGCAGCTTAGGACCTCTAGAGCAGTACTTC.

The CDR3 sequence is CASWELYNEQFF. In nucleotides, the CDR3 is TGTGCCAGCTGGGAGCTATACAATGAGCAGTTCTTC. The rearrangement joins TRBV2 to TRBJ2-1, with D possibly TRBD2 on 5 matching bases. The ends were cut back, 8 bases at V and 4 bases at J, with 9 bases in the middle. The CDR3 is 12 residues long. Germline V gives CDR1 SNHLY, CDR2 FYNNEI.